The rows below give T cell receptor beta chains drawn from one sample of a study of CD8+CD57+ T cells in acquired aplastic anemia. TCRdb itself ran the reads through MiXCR, one entry per CDR3 protein. Here the sample spans some 140,000 distinct CDR3 sequences, about 52% being singletons. Sample: sorted CD4+, CD8+, or CD8+CD57+ T cells (not recorded which) from PBMCs. The receptors derive from a human donor with aplastic anemia. The conserved cysteine and the conserved F or W are not part of the CDR3 here. Where a row states a size, it is once, few, many or the class of an expanded clone; other rows omit it.

v_gene,abundance,CDR3aa
TRBV10-3,few,AISALGGPPDTQY
TRBV11-2,many,ASSLGDRNYEQY
TRBV5-1,many,ATKDRAVYT
TRBV19,many,ASSIPGGDYNEQF
TRBV7-9,few,ASSLGGTGSFGYT
TRBV4-3,many,ASSPGVRGQYEQY
TRBV10-1,.,ASSEVEMGRRMDTEAF
TRBV7-9,once,ASSGGGATDTQY
TRBV29-1,few,SVDEGTEAF
TRBV2,many,ASSGNRYEQY
TRBV20-1,.,SAGSLGTGGNSPLH
TRBV29-1,.,SVSGGLSTDTQY
TRBV11-1,many,ASSLFISGVYNEQF
TRBV7-6,many,ASSLRSLWGAPNYGYT
TRBV7-6,.,ASSLLGSGNTIY
TRBV20-1,.,SARDLGGGELF
TRBV6-1,many,ASSFLQGMSSYEQY
TRBV7-2,.,ASSLGGTGQETQY
TRBV6-1,few,ASSERAGDFNEQF
TRBV11-2,once,ASSLMRQGEDTQY
TRBV20-1,.,SARTGAREQF
TRBV6-5,many,ASSYSEYSNQPQH
TRBV2,.,ATLGHTLGYEQY
TRBV10-3,.,AVSPDRDTFSYEQY
TRBV10-3,.,AIKGTGDEKLF
TRBV6-5,.,ASSPGLGDIQY